This TCR beta chain was captured in a study of OX40 agonist ivuxolimab in advanced cancers. For the study at large: An anti-OX40 (CD134) antibody with agonistic activity, ivuxolimab, was administered to patients. The group had a mean age of roughly 56 years, ranged from roughly 23 to 90, and was 82.7% male. Partial responses were achieved by three patients: one hepatocellular carcinoma, two cutaneous melanoma.

The CDR3 extends over 12 amino acids. Germline CDR1 is SGHRS and CDR2 is YFSETQ. Trimming took 6 bases from V and 0 from J, leaving 4 bases between them. Clones were sequenced by immunoSEQ multiplex PCR, and TCRdb holds only the in-frame ones, with some missing. The table lists around 80,000 clones, more than 70% of them singletons. Autoimmune disease history or systemic immunosuppression excluded patients. The specimen comprised CD4+ or CD8+ T cells sorted from blood, sampled in a trial of the OX40 agonist ivuxolimab. The genes are TRBV5-1 and TRBJ1-3; D not resolved. The sequence was collected from an adult with an advanced solid tumor such as melanoma, head and neck, liver or kidney cancer. The CDR3 nucleotides read TGCGCCAGCAAAGACTCTGGAAACACCATATATTTT. Protein product: CASKDSGNTIYF.